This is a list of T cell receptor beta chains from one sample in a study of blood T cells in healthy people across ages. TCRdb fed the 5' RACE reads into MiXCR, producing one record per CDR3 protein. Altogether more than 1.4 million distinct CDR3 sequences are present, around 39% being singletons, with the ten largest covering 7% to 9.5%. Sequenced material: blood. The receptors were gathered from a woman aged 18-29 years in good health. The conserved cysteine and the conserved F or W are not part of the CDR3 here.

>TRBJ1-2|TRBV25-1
ASSEISGINSRNYGYT
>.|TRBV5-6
ASSLSGTKWETQY
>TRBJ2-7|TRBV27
ASSGTGSPYSYEQY
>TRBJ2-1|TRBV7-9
ASSLLWTGPYNEQF
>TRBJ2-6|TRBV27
ASSFGRGPSGANVLT
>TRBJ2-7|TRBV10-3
AISERRGLSEQY
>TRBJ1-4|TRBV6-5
ASSTYRGEKLF
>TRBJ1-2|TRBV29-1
SVQSRVYGYT
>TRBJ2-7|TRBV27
ASSPPRGPEQY
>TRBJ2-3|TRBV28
ASRRMGTDTQY
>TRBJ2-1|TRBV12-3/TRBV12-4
ASSLNPSGRFGSYNEQF
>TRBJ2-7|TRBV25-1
ASSGMGLRTSYEQY
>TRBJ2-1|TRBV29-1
SVGEGSYEQF
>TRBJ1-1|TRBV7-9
ASSSHRTGTEAF
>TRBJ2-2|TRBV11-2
ASSHIGGQAGELF
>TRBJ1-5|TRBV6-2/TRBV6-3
ASSPDRDRSQPQH
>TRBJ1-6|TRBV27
ASSWDLRAPLH
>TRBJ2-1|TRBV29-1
SAKPLGNEQF
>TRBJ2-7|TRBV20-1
SASPSGSGNNEQY
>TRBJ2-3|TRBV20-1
SARRWGTDTQY
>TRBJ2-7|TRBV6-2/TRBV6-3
ASSYSRSVGTSGEPSSYEQY
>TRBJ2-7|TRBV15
ATSRDSNSEQY
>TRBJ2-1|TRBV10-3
AISGSDDNEQF
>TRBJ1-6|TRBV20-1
SARDLGARNSPLH
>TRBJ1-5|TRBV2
ASSEEGGVSQPQH
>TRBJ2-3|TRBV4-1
ASSERTRDTQY
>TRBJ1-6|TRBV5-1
ASRVQEYNSPLH
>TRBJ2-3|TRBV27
ASSSYVRGSTDTQY
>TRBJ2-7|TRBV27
ASSQHSPYEQY
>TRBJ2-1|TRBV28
ASSLLGGNEQF
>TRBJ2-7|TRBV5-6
ASSLRRSGAVNYEQY
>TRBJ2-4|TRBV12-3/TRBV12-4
ASSPYGENIQY
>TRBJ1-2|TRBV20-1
STDRGNLGGYT
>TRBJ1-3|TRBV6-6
ASSYVRDRGAGNTIY
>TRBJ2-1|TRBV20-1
SARTDPNEQF
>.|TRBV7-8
ASSLTGPLYEQY
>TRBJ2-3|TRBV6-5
ASSSHPDTQY
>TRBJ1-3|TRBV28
ASRLLTGGAKSGNTIY
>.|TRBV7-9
ASSSGLLRETQY
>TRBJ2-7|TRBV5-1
VSSLAGSDEQY
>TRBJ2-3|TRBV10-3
AISEGQGGTDTQY
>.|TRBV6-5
ASLRGGYEQY
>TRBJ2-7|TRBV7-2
ASSSRREGYDEQY
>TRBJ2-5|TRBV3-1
ASSQAGTLDETQY
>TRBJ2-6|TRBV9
ASSVTSGANVLT
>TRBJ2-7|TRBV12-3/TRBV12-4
ASSTQVGGSYEQY
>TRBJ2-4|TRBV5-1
ASSLEVEGSEQY
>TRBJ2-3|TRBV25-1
ASGYNADTQY
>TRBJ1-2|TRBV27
ASSSGTGIGYYGYT
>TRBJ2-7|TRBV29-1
SVFPRFSDEQY
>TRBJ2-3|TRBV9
ASSARGGLVGTDTQY
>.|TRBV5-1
ASSPDRNYNEQY
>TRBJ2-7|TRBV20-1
SAPGDSYEQY